This passage covers 27 T cell receptor beta chains from one sample sequenced in a study of cytomegalovirus exposure and HLA in healthy donors. The PCR made use of 60 Vbeta and 13 Jbeta primers. Measured with immunoSEQ multiplex PCR; TCRdb has only the in-frame clones, and not every one. Altogether about 160,000 clones are present, approximately 80% being singletons, with the ten largest covering around 5.8%. Sequencing was done on a sample of PBMCs. Source of these receptors: a male donor in good health and CMV-seropositive.

The CDR3 DNA reads TGTGCCAGCAGCTTAGGAAGGACAGGGGGCATATGGGGCTACACCTTC. It is translated as CASSLGRTGGIWGYTF. This chain uses TRBV7-9 with TRBJ1-2, with 11 bases identical to TRBD1. V lost 1 base, J lost 8 bases, and 9 bases stayed unmatched. Germline CDR1 and CDR2: SEHNR and FQNEAQ (reference sequence). The length of the CDR3 is 16 residues.

This chain links TRBV14 with TRBJ2-7, with 9 bases matching TRBD2. The V gene's germline CDR1 is SGHDN and CDR2 FVKESK. Trimming took 1 base from V and 3 from J; bases not matched to a gene: 4. This CDR3 is 15 amino acids long. The CDR3: CASSQGPSGIYEQYF. In DNA form, the CDR3 reads TGTGCCAGCAGCCAAGGTCCTAGCGGGATCTACGAGCAGTACTTC.

The rearrangement joins TRBV19 to TRBJ2-1, with 14 bases matching TRBD2. V lost 3 bases, J lost 7 bases, and 5 bases stayed unmatched. The germline V gene has CDR1 LNHDA and CDR2 SQIVND (reference sequence). The CDR3 covers 16 residues. Written as DNA, the CDR3 is TGTGCCAGTAGTATCTTCGGGACTAGCGGGAGTAATGAGCAGTTCTTC. Translating gives CASSIFGTSGSNEQFF.

The chain employs TRBV21-1 and TRBJ2-7; the listed D gene, TRBD2, was not tested against the DNA. TRBV21-1 is a pseudogene locus. This CDR3 spans 15 amino acids. The CDR3 loop is CASSSRTRGRNEQYF. Here the CDR3 DNA reads TGTGCCAGCAGCTCCCGGACTAGGGGTAGAAACGAGCAGTACTTC.

The chain uses TRBV21-1 and TRBJ1-5; the table's D call of TRBD1 was not tested on the DNA. TRBV21-1 is noted as a pseudogene. The CDR3 runs 17 residues. The CDR3 DNA reads TGTGCCAGCAGGAGAATACCGGGACAGGGGAAAGGTCAGCCCCAGCATTTT. Amino acids: CASRRIPGQGKGQPQHF.

This chain joins TRBV25-1 and TRBJ2-1; 9 positions match TRBD2. V dropped 4 bases and J dropped 1; count of bases not matched to a gene: 8. The CDR3 is 17 amino acids. Germline CDR1 and CDR2: MGHDK and SYGVNS. DNA for the CDR3: TGTGCCAGCAGTGGGACACTAGCGGGCAATTCCTACAATGAGCAGTTCTTC. Translated: CASSGTLAGNSYNEQFF.

V is TRBV30 and J is TRBJ1-6, with 7 positions matching TRBD1. Per the germline V gene, CDR1 is GTSNPN and CDR2 is SVGIG (reference sequence). The CDR3 loop spans 15 amino acids. V shed 7 bases, J shed 0 bases, and the junction held 6 bases outside the gene matches. The CDR3 here is CAYTTGSSYNSPLHF. The CDR3 bases are TGTGCCTATACGACAGGGAGCTCCTATAATTCACCCCTCCACTTT.

The chain has TRBV5-1 and TRBJ1-3, with D perhaps matching TRBD1 (6 bases). Germline V gene data show CDR1 as SGHRS and CDR2 as YFSETQ. The CDR3 contains 15 residues. V lost 2 bases and J lost 3, with 12 bases in between. The CDR3 nucleotides read TGCGCCAGCAGCTTTCTGGGGGCGAGTGGAAACACCATATATTTT. It yields the protein CASSFLGASGNTIYF.

The chain carries TRBV5-1 and TRBJ1-2; the D is unclear. V was clipped by 0 bases and J by 4 bases, with 10 bases between them. Germline CDR1 and CDR2: SGHRS and YFSETQ. This CDR3 contains 14 residues. This chain's CDR3 is CASSLGDFPYGYTF. The CDR3 DNA is TGCGCCAGCAGCTTGGGAGACTTCCCCTATGGCTACACCTTC.

The chain employs TRBV5-1 and TRBJ2-2; 9 bases line up with TRBD1. J gave up 5 bases and V 0 bases, and 5 bases lay outside the gene matches. The germline V gene has CDR1 SGHRS and CDR2 YFSETQ. The CDR3 has 16 amino acids. The CDR3 DNA is TGCGCCAGCAGCTTGGGGGACAGGGAAGATACCGGGGAGCTGTTTTTT. Residues: CASSLGDREDTGELFF.

The V call is TRBV5-1, the J call TRBJ2-1; TRBD2 matches 10 bases. V lost 0 bases, J lost 10 bases, and 4 bases stayed unmatched. The length of the CDR3 is 14 residues. Germline CDR1 and CDR2: SGHRS and YFSETQ. CDR3 in amino acids: CASSLVLAGVEQFF. CDR3 bases: TGCGCCAGCAGCTTGGTGCTAGCGGGAGTGGAGCAGTTCTTC.

V and J are TRBV7-2 and TRBJ2-3; the match to TRBD2 covers 9 bases. V lost 3 bases to trimming and J lost 7 bases; unmatched junction nucleotides: 11. The CDR3 loop spans 16 amino acids. Germline V gives CDR1 SGHTA, CDR2 FQGNSA. CDR3 loop: CASSFPLAGGLNTQYF. Here the CDR3 DNA reads TGTGCCAGCAGCTTCCCACTAGCGGGTGGCCTTAATACGCAGTATTTT.

With respect to this clone: This sample also contains other DNA sequences that code for the same CDR3. The chain couples TRBV5-6 to TRBJ2-1; D may be TRBD2 (6 bases). V shed 10 bases and J shed 7 bases, with 27 bases lying between them. The CDR3 runs to 16 residues. CDR1 is SGHDT, CDR2 YYEEEE, per germline. The CDR3 DNA reads as TGTGCCCGCCTACCTCTTCGGACTACTCTTGGAAATGAGCAGTTCTTC. As protein: CARLPLRTTLGNEQFF.

The chain is built from TRBV7-8 and TRBJ2-1, with no clear D. Germline V gene lookup returns CDR1 SGHVS and CDR2 FQNEAQ. This CDR3 has 15 residues. Between the trimmed V and J ends, which lost 5 bases and 4 bases, there was a span of 15 bases. The CDR3 bases are TGTGCCAGCAGCCTTCGTACTCCTCCGTACAATGAGCAGTTCTTC. Protein: CASSLRTPPYNEQFF. The whole variable domain, filled in from reference TRBV7-8 and TRBJ2-1, reads GAGVSQSPRYKVAKRGQDVALRCDPISGHVSLFWYQQALGQGPEFLTYFQNEAQLDKSGLPSDRFFAERPEGSVSTLKIQRTQQEDSAVYLCASSLRTPPYNEQFFGPGTRLTVL.

The chain recombines TRBV30 with TRBJ2-7, with D maybe TRBD2 (5 bases). The V end was cut by 0 bases, the J end by 9 bases, with 15 bases between. Germline V CDR1 and CDR2: GTSNPN, SVGIG (reference sequence). The CDR3 runs 13 residues. The CDR3 DNA is TGTGCCTGGAGTGTAGGGTCTAGCAGTCGGCAGTACTTC. It translates to CAWSVGSSSRQYF.

This chain links TRBV21-1 with TRBJ2-7; the table's D call of TRBD1 was not tested on the DNA. TRBV21-1 is tagged as a pseudogene. The CDR3 runs 14 residues. CDR3 coding DNA: TGTGCCAGAAAAAACAGGGGGAGTACCTACGAGCAGTACTTC. This sequence encodes CARKNRGSTYEQYF.

A single count supports this clone. The chain combines TRBV18 with TRBJ1-1; D may be TRBD1 (6 bases). CDR1 is KGHSH and CDR2 is LQKENI in the germline V gene. V was trimmed by 4 bases and J by 4 bases, leaving 19 bases between them. There are 16 residues in the CDR3. For the CDR3, the DNA is TGTGCCAGCTCACGGGGTAGGACAGACCAAGGCACTGAAGCTTTCTTT. Its protein product is CASSRGRTDQGTEAFF.

This clone was seen only a few times. The chain is built from TRBV5-1 and TRBJ1-4; D is undetermined. Germline V gene sequence: CDR1 SGHRS, CDR2 YFSETQ. The CDR3 runs 13 residues. Trimming shortened V by 0 bases and J by 8 bases, and 8 bases separated the two germline ends. CDR3 loop: CASSLGLGEKLFF. The CDR3, as DNA: TGCGCCAGCAGCTTGGGACTTGGAGAAAAACTGTTTTTT. Looking up the rest from reference TRBV5-1 and TRBJ1-4 gives the full variable domain: KAGVTQTPRYLIKTRGQQVTLSCSPISGHRSVSWYQQTPGQGLQFLFEYFSETQRNKGNFPGRFSGRQFSNSRSEMNVSTLELGDSALYLCASSLGLGEKLFFGSGTQLSVL.

V is TRBV18 and J is TRBJ2-1; D gene ambiguous. Germline V gives CDR1 KGHSH, CDR2 LQKENI. V was pared by 10 bases and J by 1 base, with 14 bases between. This CDR3 contains 14 residues. The CDR3 DNA is TGTGCCACCTCGGTAGAGTCATCCTACAATGAGCAGTTCTTC. Translated, it gives CATSVESSYNEQFF.

J is TRBJ2-5 and V is TRBV6-1, with 9 bases aligning to TRBD1. Germline CDR1 MNHNS, CDR2 SASEGT. This CDR3 is built from 14 residues. The V and J ends lost 6 bases and 2 bases, in that order; junction bases with no gene match: 4. CDR3: CASRPGTGQETQYF. The CDR3 DNA reads as TGTGCCAGCAGACCCGGGACAGGGCAAGAGACCCAGTACTTC.

Concerning this clone itself: The same CDR3 is also encoded by other DNA sequences in this sample. The V call is TRBV5-1, the J call TRBJ2-2; D might be TRBD1 (5 bases). The germline V and J ends were trimmed by 4 bases and 1 base, with 11 bases remaining between them. Germline values: CDR1 SGHRS, CDR2 YFSETQ. The CDR3 consists of 15 residues. CDR3 region: CASSLGQGNTGELFF. Written as DNA, the CDR3 is TGCGCCAGCAGCCTGGGGCAGGGGAACACCGGGGAGCTGTTTTTT.

The J gene is TRBJ1-1, the V gene TRBV18; D gene uncertain. The V gene's germline CDR1 is KGHSH and CDR2 LQKENI. The CDR3 spans 11 residues. The V and J ends lost 5 bases and 10 bases respectively, with 11 bases between them. The chain's CDR3 is CASSSDGGAFF. DNA of the CDR3: TGTGCCAGCTCATCAGACGGAGGAGCTTTCTTT.

This clone was found once. The chain combines TRBV11-2 with TRBJ1-1, with D possibly TRBD1 on 5 matching bases. Germline CDR1 SGHAT, CDR2 FQNNGV. CDR3 length equals 15 residues. V lost 1 base and J lost 8, with 17 bases in between. The CDR3 protein is CASSLVRGGGKEAFF. The DNA for the CDR3 is TGTGCCAGCAGCTTAGTAAGGGGAGGCGGAAAAGAAGCTTTCTTT.

The chain has TRBV7-1 and TRBJ2-4; 7 bases map to TRBD1. TRBV7-1 is annotated as an ORF whose role is uncertain. V dropped 2 bases and J dropped 6; count of bases not matched to a gene: 34. This CDR3 spans 24 amino acids. The CDR3 DNA is TGTGCCAGCAGCTCACCCTTTTGGGACAGAGCTAAACAGCCAAAAGCGAGTCGGGGAAACATTCAGTACTTC. It encodes CASSSPFWDRAKQPKASRGNIQYF.

This chain uses TRBV4-3 with TRBJ2-1; no reliable D call. The V gene's germline CDR1 is LGHNA and CDR2 YSLEER. The CDR3 totals 13 residues. Trimming removed 1 base from V and 10 bases from J, with 11 bases in between. The CDR3 region is CASSQVSVGEQFF. The CDR3 region has the DNA TGCGCCAGCAGCCAAGTCAGCGTCGGCGAGCAGTTCTTC.

This clone was counted a single time. The V call is TRBV6-6, the J call TRBJ2-2; D possibly corresponds to TRBD1 (6 bases). Germline V gene lookup returns CDR1 MNHNY and CDR2 SVGAGI (reference sequence). This CDR3 comprises 13 residues. Trimming cost V 8 bases and J 0 bases, with 7 bases left between them. The DNA for the CDR3 is TGTGCCAGCGGACAGACGAACACCGGGGAGCTGTTTTTT. This translates into CASGQTNTGELFF.

The chain employs TRBV25-1 and TRBJ2-5; no definite D call. The closer fit of TRBJ2-7 to the DNA end suggests the J call may be wrong. The germline gives CDR1 MGHDK, CDR2 SYGVNS. The CDR3 is 12 residues long. For the CDR3, the DNA is TGTGCCAGCTCCGTTTCGTCCTACGAGCAGTACTTC. This codes for CASSVSSYEQYF.